This T cell receptor beta chain was sequenced in a study of OX40 agonist ivuxolimab in advanced cancers. Study-wide context: An agonistic human IgG2 monoclonal antibody against OX40 (CD134) was given. Intravenous ivuxolimab was administered to patients every 2 weeks at 0.01 to 10 mg/kg. General observations from the study: Clonal expansion by week 6 occurred in CD4+ and CD8+ blood T cells (at 0.1 to 3.0 mg/kg).

As for this clone: Its antigen is not identified.

Data came from immunoSEQ multiplex PCR; TCRdb stores just in-frame clones and leaves some out. This sample has about 54,000 clones, with roughly 90% found just once. V lost 5 bases and J lost 6, with 10 bases in between. Germline V lookup: CDR1 SGHTA, CDR2 FQGTGA. The CDR3 loop spans 13 amino acids. Autoimmune disease history or systemic immunosuppression excluded patients. The clonotype originates from an adult with an advanced solid tumor such as melanoma, head and neck, liver or kidney cancer. V usage is TRBV7-3 and J usage is TRBJ2-2, with D hard to call. The material sequenced was CD4+ or CD8+ T cells sorted from blood, taken in a trial of the OX40 agonist ivuxolimab. The CDR3 bases are TGTGCCAGCAGCATCTCTACCTCCGGGGAGCTGTTTTTT. The encoded protein is CASSISTSGELFF.